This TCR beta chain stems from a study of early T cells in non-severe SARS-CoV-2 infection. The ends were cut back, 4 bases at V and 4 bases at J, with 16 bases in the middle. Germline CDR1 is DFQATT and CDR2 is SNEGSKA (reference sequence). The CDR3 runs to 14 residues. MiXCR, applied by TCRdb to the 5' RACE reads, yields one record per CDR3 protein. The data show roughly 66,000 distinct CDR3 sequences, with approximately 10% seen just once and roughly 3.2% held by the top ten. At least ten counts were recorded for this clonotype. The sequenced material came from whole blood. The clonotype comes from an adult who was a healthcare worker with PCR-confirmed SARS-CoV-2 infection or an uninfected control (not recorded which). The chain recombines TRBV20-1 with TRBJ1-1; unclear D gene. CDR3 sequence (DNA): TGCAGTGCTACCCCCCCAGGAGTGGGCACTGAAGCTTTCTTT. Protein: CSATPPGVGTEAFF.